These T cell receptor beta chains were read from a single sample in a study of beta chain features in type 1 diabetes. This table comes from immunoSEQ multiplex PCR, and its TCRdb copy is limited to in-frame clones, with some not included. Of hundreds of thousands of clones listed, 12% to 15% are singletons. Sequenced input: central memory CD4+ T cells from blood. The receptors were gathered from a man under 40 in good health. The CDR3 runs from the conserved cysteine through the conserved F or W. A D gene is named only where the DNA matches it firmly. For some rows the clone size is stated as once, few or many, or as a class when expanded; others skip it.

j_gene: TRBJ1-5
v_gene: TRBV11-2
d_gene: .
len: 14
abundance: few
CDR3aa: CASSRDLDNQPQHF
CDR3nt: TGTGCCAGCAGCCGAGACCTAGACAATCAGCCCCAGCATTTT

j_gene: TRBJ2-1
v_gene: TRBV7-2
d_gene: .
len: 13
abundance: .
CDR3aa: CASSFTRANEQFF
CDR3nt: TGTGCCAGCAGCTTTACGCGCGCCAATGAGCAGTTCTTC

j_gene: TRBJ1-5
v_gene: TRBV5-6
d_gene: TRBD1
len: 15
abundance: .
CDR3aa: CASSWGQVPNQPQHF
CDR3nt: TGTGCCAGCAGCTGGGGACAGGTCCCCAATCAGCCCCAGCATTTT

j_gene: TRBJ1-2
v_gene: TRBV7-9
d_gene: .
len: 14
abundance: .
CDR3aa: CASSLDNLASGYTF
CDR3nt: TGTGCCAGCAGCTTAGATAACCTGGCCTCTGGCTACACCTTC

j_gene: TRBJ1-1
v_gene: TRBV18
d_gene: TRBD1
len: 13
abundance: few
CDR3aa: CASSRDRGGEAFF
CDR3nt: TGTGCCAGCTCGCGGGACAGGGGAGGAGAGGCTTTCTTT

j_gene: TRBJ2-7
v_gene: TRBV4-3
d_gene: .
len: 15
abundance: few
CDR3aa: CASSHVGVNQHEQYF
CDR3nt: TGCGCCAGCAGCCATGTTGGAGTAAACCAACACGAGCAGTACTTC

j_gene: TRBJ2-2
v_gene: TRBV28
d_gene: .
len: 16
abundance: many
CDR3aa: CASSLEPPHLTGELFF
CDR3nt: TGTGCCAGCAGTTTAGAGCCGCCCCACCTCACCGGGGAGCTGTTTTTT

j_gene: TRBJ1-4
v_gene: TRBV6-5
d_gene: .
len: 15
abundance: .
CDR3aa: CASSYGGATNEKLFF
CDR3nt: TGTGCCAGCAGTTACGGAGGAGCAACTAATGAAAAACTGTTTTTT

j_gene: TRBJ1-4
v_gene: TRBV6-1
d_gene: .
len: 13
abundance: few
CDR3aa: CASLVQRNEKLFF
CDR3nt: TGTGCCAGCTTGGTGCAGAGAAATGAAAAACTGTTTTTT

j_gene: TRBJ1-5
v_gene: TRBV15
d_gene: .
len: 18
abundance: few
CDR3aa: CATSRGRAGRDSNQPQHF
CDR3nt: TGTGCCACCAGCAGAGGACGAGCAGGGAGAGATAGCAATCAGCCCCAGCATTTT

j_gene: TRBJ2-3
v_gene: TRBV30
d_gene: TRBD2
len: 14
abundance: .
CDR3aa: CAWTSGRWSDTQYF
CDR3nt: TGTGCCTGGACTAGCGGGAGGTGGTCAGATACGCAGTATTTT

j_gene: TRBJ1-1
v_gene: TRBV19
d_gene: .
len: 10
abundance: .
CDR3aa: CASNPPEAFF
CDR3nt: TGTGCCAGTAATCCCCCTGAAGCTTTCTTT

j_gene: TRBJ2-7
v_gene: TRBV5-4
d_gene: .
len: 15
abundance: few
CDR3aa: CASSLGGLGTYEQYF
CDR3nt: TGTGCCAGCAGCTTGGGGGGACTGGGAACCTACGAGCAGTACTTC

j_gene: TRBJ2-4
v_gene: TRBV5-4
d_gene: .
len: 15
abundance: .
CDR3aa: CASSLARIVKNIQYF
CDR3nt: TGTGCCAGCAGCTTGGCCCGTATAGTCAAAAACATTCAGTACTTC

j_gene: TRBJ1-5
v_gene: TRBV9
d_gene: .
len: 14
abundance: few
CDR3aa: CASSVDGDTQPQHF
CDR3nt: TGTGCCAGCAGCGTAGACGGGGATACTCAGCCCCAGCATTTT

j_gene: TRBJ1-2
v_gene: TRBV5-6
d_gene: .
len: 14
abundance: few
CDR3aa: CASSLPGGNYGYTF
CDR3nt: TGTGCCAGCAGCTTACCGGGCGGCAACTATGGCTACACCTTC

j_gene: TRBJ2-5
v_gene: TRBV2
d_gene: .
len: 14
abundance: few
CDR3aa: CASRGGGSQETQYF
CDR3nt: TGTGCCAGCAGAGGGGGGGGCTCGCAAGAGACCCAGTACTTC

j_gene: TRBJ2-1
v_gene: TRBV5-4
d_gene: .
len: 12
abundance: few
CDR3aa: CASSLEWNEQFF
CDR3nt: TGTGCCAGCAGCTTGGAGTGGAATGAGCAGTTCTTC

j_gene: TRBJ1-1
v_gene: TRBV6-6
d_gene: .
len: 13
abundance: few
CDR3aa: CASKNRADTEAFF
CDR3nt: TGTGCCAGCAAGAACAGGGCGGACACTGAAGCTTTCTTT

j_gene: TRBJ2-7
v_gene: TRBV5-4
d_gene: TRBD2
len: 16
abundance: .
CDR3aa: CASSSSGAQGLYEQYF
CDR3nt: TGTGCCAGCAGCTCTAGCGGGGCCCAGGGGCTCTACGAGCAGTACTTC

j_gene: TRBJ2-5
v_gene: TRBV18
d_gene: .
len: 15
abundance: few
CDR3aa: CASSPPAAPKETQYF
CDR3nt: TGTGCCAGCTCACCCCCAGCGGCGCCGAAAGAGACCCAGTACTTC

j_gene: TRBJ2-5
v_gene: TRBV5-6
d_gene: TRBD1
len: 14
abundance: .
CDR3aa: CASSYGTAQETQYF
CDR3nt: TGTGCCAGCAGCTATGGGACAGCACAAGAGACCCAGTACTTC

j_gene: TRBJ1-1
v_gene: TRBV11-3
d_gene: .
len: 15
abundance: .
CDR3aa: CASSPGGQVGTEAFF
CDR3nt: TGTGCCAGCAGCCCCGGGGGGCAGGTTGGCACTGAAGCTTTCTTT

j_gene: TRBJ2-1
v_gene: TRBV2
d_gene: TRBD2
len: 18
abundance: few
CDR3aa: CASSVVGSGGSSYNEQFF
CDR3nt: TGTGCCAGCAGTGTCGTTGGTAGCGGGGGAAGCTCCTACAATGAGCAGTTCTTC

j_gene: TRBJ2-1
v_gene: TRBV9
d_gene: .
len: 15
abundance: few
CDR3aa: CASSVAKLEDDEQFF
CDR3nt: TGTGCCAGCAGCGTAGCAAAGCTCGAGGACGATGAGCAGTTCTTC

j_gene: TRBJ1-4
v_gene: TRBV13
d_gene: .
len: 15
abundance: many
CDR3aa: CASRTRENGDEKLFF
CDR3nt: TGTGCCAGCCGGACCAGGGAAAATGGGGATGAAAAACTGTTTTTT

j_gene: TRBJ2-1
v_gene: TRBV2
d_gene: TRBD2
len: 14
abundance: few
CDR3aa: CASSGGAGVGEQFF
CDR3nt: TGTGCCAGCAGTGGAGGCGCGGGGGTCGGTGAGCAGTTCTTC

j_gene: TRBJ2-4
v_gene: TRBV5-4
d_gene: TRBD1
len: 14
abundance: few
CDR3aa: CASSGQGQGNIQYF
CDR3nt: TGTGCCAGCAGCGGACAGGGGCAGGGAAACATTCAGTACTTC

j_gene: TRBJ1-2
v_gene: TRBV11-3
d_gene: .
len: 12
abundance: once
CDR3aa: CASSEHAYGYTF
CDR3nt: TGTGCCAGCAGCGAACACGCCTATGGCTACACCTTC

j_gene: TRBJ1-3
v_gene: TRBV15
d_gene: .
len: 12
abundance: few
CDR3aa: CATSRSGNTIYF
CDR3nt: TGTGCCACCAGCAGATCTGGAAACACCATATATTTT

j_gene: TRBJ2-3
v_gene: TRBV30
d_gene: TRBD2
len: 15
abundance: few
CDR3aa: CAWSRASGTTDTQYF
CDR3nt: TGTGCCTGGAGTCGGGCTAGCGGTACCACAGATACGCAGTATTTT

j_gene: TRBJ1-5
v_gene: TRBV27
d_gene: .
len: 13
abundance: .
CDR3aa: CASSLRGNQPQHF
CDR3nt: TGTGCCAGCAGTTTGCGGGGCAATCAGCCCCAGCATTTT

j_gene: TRBJ1-1
v_gene: TRBV19
d_gene: .
len: 12
abundance: .
CDR3aa: CASSSGRAEAFF
CDR3nt: TGTGCCAGTAGCTCAGGGAGGGCTGAAGCTTTCTTT

j_gene: TRBJ1-5
v_gene: TRBV5-4
d_gene: .
len: 14
abundance: .
CDR3aa: CASSLSGVGQPQHF
CDR3nt: TGTGCCAGCAGCTTGTCCGGGGTGGGCCAGCCCCAGCATTTT

j_gene: TRBJ1-3
v_gene: TRBV10-3
d_gene: .
len: 16
abundance: .
CDR3aa: CAIRSGGLSSGNTIYF
CDR3nt: TGTGCCATCAGATCGGGGGGCCTGAGCTCTGGAAACACCATATATTTT

j_gene: TRBJ1-1
v_gene: TRBV7-2
d_gene: .
len: 14
abundance: few
CDR3aa: CASSYTGASTEAFF
CDR3nt: TGTGCCAGCAGCTACACGGGGGCTAGTACTGAAGCTTTCTTT

j_gene: TRBJ2-3
v_gene: TRBV6-5
d_gene: .
len: 13
abundance: few
CDR3aa: CASRDRGPETQYF
CDR3nt: TGTGCCAGCAGAGACCGAGGGCCAGAAACGCAGTATTTT

j_gene: TRBJ1-1
v_gene: TRBV7-2
d_gene: TRBD1
len: 17
abundance: few
CDR3aa: CASSLEELDRVFTEAFF
CDR3nt: TGTGCCAGCAGCTTAGAGGAGTTGGACAGGGTATTCACTGAAGCTTTCTTT

j_gene: TRBJ1-2
v_gene: TRBV7-8
d_gene: .
len: 16
abundance: few
CDR3aa: CASSLGWGATNYGYTF
CDR3nt: TGTGCCAGCAGCTTAGGGTGGGGGGCAACTAACTATGGCTACACCTTC

j_gene: TRBJ1-2
v_gene: TRBV7-2
d_gene: TRBD1
len: 12
abundance: .
CDR3aa: CASSLDRGGYTF
CDR3nt: TGTGCCAGCAGCTTAGACAGGGGTGGCTACACCTTC

j_gene: TRBJ1-3
v_gene: TRBV6-1
d_gene: .
len: 14
abundance: .
CDR3aa: CASRGEFSGNTIYF
CDR3nt: TGTGCCAGCAGGGGGGAGTTCTCTGGAAACACCATATATTTT

j_gene: TRBJ2-5
v_gene: TRBV7-2
d_gene: TRBD2
len: 18
abundance: .
CDR3aa: CASSLGSGTSGRVETQYF
CDR3nt: TGTGCCAGCAGCTTAGGGTCCGGGACTAGCGGGAGGGTGGAGACCCAGTACTTC

j_gene: TRBJ1-5
v_gene: TRBV18
d_gene: .
len: 13
abundance: .
CDR3aa: CASSSDSAQPQHF
CDR3nt: TGTGCCAGCTCTTCAGACAGTGCTCAGCCCCAGCATTTT

j_gene: TRBJ1-5
v_gene: TRBV6-5
d_gene: .
len: 12
abundance: few
CDR3aa: CASSYSSGPQHF
CDR3nt: TGTGCCAGCAGTTACTCAAGTGGGCCCCAGCATTTT

j_gene: TRBJ2-5
v_gene: TRBV7-2
d_gene: TRBD2
len: 13
abundance: .
CDR3aa: CASSRGGLETQYF
CDR3nt: TGTGCCAGCAGCCGGGGAGGGTTGGAGACCCAGTACTTC

j_gene: TRBJ1-6
v_gene: TRBV28
d_gene: .
len: 13
abundance: few
CDR3aa: CASSAAGNSPLHF
CDR3nt: TGTGCCAGCAGCGCAGCTGGGAATTCACCCCTCCACTTT

j_gene: TRBJ1-5
v_gene: TRBV7-2
d_gene: .
len: 15
abundance: many
CDR3aa: CASSSDFGLHQPQHF
CDR3nt: TGTGCCAGCAGCTCAGATTTTGGGTTGCATCAGCCCCAGCATTTT

j_gene: TRBJ2-4
v_gene: TRBV5-1
d_gene: TRBD1
len: 19
abundance: .
CDR3aa: CASSPPIATGASAKNIQYF
CDR3nt: TGCGCCAGCAGCCCTCCTATAGCTACAGGGGCCTCAGCCAAAAACATTCAGTACTTC

j_gene: TRBJ2-5
v_gene: TRBV9
d_gene: .
len: 13
abundance: few
CDR3aa: CASSQGGAETQYF
CDR3nt: TGTGCCAGCAGCCAAGGAGGGGCAGAGACCCAGTACTTC

j_gene: TRBJ2-5
v_gene: TRBV6-1
d_gene: .
len: 11
abundance: .
CDR3aa: CASSEGETQYF
CDR3nt: TGTGCCAGCAGTGAAGGGGAGACCCAGTACTTC

j_gene: TRBJ2-2
v_gene: TRBV19
d_gene: TRBD1
len: 14
abundance: few
CDR3aa: CASQRQGRTGELFF
CDR3nt: TGTGCCAGTCAGCGACAGGGTCGGACCGGGGAGCTGTTTTTT

j_gene: TRBJ2-1
v_gene: TRBV5-8
d_gene: TRBD1
len: 14
abundance: few
CDR3aa: CASSSGTGPSEQFF
CDR3nt: TGTGCCAGCAGTTCCGGGACAGGGCCTTCTGAGCAGTTCTTC

j_gene: TRBJ2-1
v_gene: TRBV7-2
d_gene: TRBD2
len: 13
abundance: few
CDR3aa: CASSPTSVGEQFF
CDR3nt: TGTGCCAGCAGCCCGACTAGCGTCGGTGAGCAGTTCTTC

j_gene: TRBJ2-1
v_gene: TRBV7-9
d_gene: TRBD2
len: 16
abundance: .
CDR3aa: CASSSLAGRSYNEQFF
CDR3nt: TGTGCCAGCAGCTCACTAGCGGGCCGCTCCTACAATGAGCAGTTCTTC

j_gene: TRBJ1-4
v_gene: TRBV29-1
d_gene: .
len: 13
abundance: few
CDR3aa: CSVAEGVGEKLFF
CDR3nt: TGCAGCGTTGCGGAGGGGGTAGGGGAAAAACTGTTTTTT